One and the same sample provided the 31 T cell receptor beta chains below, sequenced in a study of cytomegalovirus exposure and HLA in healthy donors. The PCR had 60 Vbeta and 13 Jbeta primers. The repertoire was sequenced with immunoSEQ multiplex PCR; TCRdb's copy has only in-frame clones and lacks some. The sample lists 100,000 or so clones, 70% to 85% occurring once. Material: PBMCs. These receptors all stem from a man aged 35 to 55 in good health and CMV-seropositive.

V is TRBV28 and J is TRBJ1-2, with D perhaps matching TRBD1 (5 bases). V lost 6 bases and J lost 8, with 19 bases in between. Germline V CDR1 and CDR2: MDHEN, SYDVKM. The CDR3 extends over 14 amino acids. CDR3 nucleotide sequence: TGTGCCAGCAGGACGGGGAGGCAGGGTCGCGGCTACACCTTC. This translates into CASRTGRQGRGYTF.

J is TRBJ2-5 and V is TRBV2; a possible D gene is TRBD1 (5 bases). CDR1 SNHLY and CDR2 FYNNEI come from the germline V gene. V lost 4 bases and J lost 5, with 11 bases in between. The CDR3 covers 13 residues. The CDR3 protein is CASSVWGLETQYF. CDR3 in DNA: TGTGCCAGCAGTGTATGGGGCCTGGAGACCCAGTACTTC. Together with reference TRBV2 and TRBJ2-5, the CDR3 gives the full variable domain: EPEVTQTPSHQVTQMGQEVILRCVPISNHLYFYWYRQILGQKVEFLVSFYNNEISEKSEIFDDQFSVERPDGSNFTLKIRSTKLEDSAMYFCASSVWGLETQYFGPGTRLLVL.

CDR3 amino acids: CASNRDIKNSGNTIYF. The DNA of the CDR3 is TGTGCCAGCAATCGGGACATAAAAAACTCTGGAAACACCATATATTTT. This chain joins TRBV2 and TRBJ1-3, with a weak D call TRBD1 (6 bases). V lost 7 bases and J 0 bases, leaving 16 bases between the germline ends. CDR3 length: 16 amino acids. CDR1 and CDR2 (germline): SNHLY, FYNNEI.

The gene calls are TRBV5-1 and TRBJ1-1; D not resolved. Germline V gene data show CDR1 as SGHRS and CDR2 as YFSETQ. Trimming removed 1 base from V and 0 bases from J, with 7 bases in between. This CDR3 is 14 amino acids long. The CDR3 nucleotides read TGCGCCAGCAGCTTGCCCGGAGTGAACACTGAAGCTTTCTTT. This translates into CASSLPGVNTEAFF.

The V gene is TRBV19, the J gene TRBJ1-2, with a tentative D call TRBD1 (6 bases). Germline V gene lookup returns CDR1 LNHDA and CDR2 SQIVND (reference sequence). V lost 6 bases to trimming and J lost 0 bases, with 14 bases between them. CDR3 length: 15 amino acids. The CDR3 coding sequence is TGTGCCAGTAGGAAAGGACAGATCGCTAACTATGGCTACACCTTC. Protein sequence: CASRKGQIANYGYTF.

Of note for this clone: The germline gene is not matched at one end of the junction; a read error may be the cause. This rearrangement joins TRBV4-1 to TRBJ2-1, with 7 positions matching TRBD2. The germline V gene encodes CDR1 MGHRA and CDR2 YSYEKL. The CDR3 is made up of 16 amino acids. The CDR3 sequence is CASSPSSSGLYSEQFF. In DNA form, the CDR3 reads TGCGCCAGCAGCCCCAGCTCTAGCGGCCTCTACAGTGAGCAGTTCTTC.

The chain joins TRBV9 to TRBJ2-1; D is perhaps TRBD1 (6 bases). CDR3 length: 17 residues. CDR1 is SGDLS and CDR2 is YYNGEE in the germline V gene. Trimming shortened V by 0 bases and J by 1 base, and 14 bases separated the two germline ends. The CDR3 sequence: CASSVGRRQGSYNEQFF. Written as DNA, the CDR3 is TGTGCCAGCAGCGTAGGGAGAAGGCAGGGGTCCTACAATGAGCAGTTCTTC. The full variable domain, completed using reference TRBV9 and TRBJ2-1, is DSGVTQTPKHLITATGQRVTLRCSPRSGDLSVYWYQQSLDQGLQFLIQYYNGEERAKGNILERFSAQQFPDLHSELNLSSLELGDSALYFCASSVGRRQGSYNEQFFGPGTRLTVL.

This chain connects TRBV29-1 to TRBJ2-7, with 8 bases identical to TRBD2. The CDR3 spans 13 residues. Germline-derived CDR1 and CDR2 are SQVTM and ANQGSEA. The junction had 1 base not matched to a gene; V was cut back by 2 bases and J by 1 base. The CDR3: CSVESGGSYEQYF. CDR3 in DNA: TGCAGCGTTGAAAGCGGGGGATCCTACGAGCAGTACTTC.

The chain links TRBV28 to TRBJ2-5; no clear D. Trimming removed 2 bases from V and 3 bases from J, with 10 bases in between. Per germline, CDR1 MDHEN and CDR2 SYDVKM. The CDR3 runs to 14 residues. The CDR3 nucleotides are TGTGCCAGCAGTTTAGTGGAGACGAAAGAGACCCAGTACTTC. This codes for CASSLVETKETQYF.

This CDR3 is CASSDQRITDTQYF. The CDR3 bases are TGTGCCAGCAGTGATCAGCGGATCACAGATACGCAGTATTTT. The V call is TRBV2, the J call TRBJ2-3; weak D call: TRBD2 (5 bases). Trimming took off 3 bases at V and 2 bases at J, with 9 bases between the two ends. Germline V gives CDR1 SNHLY, CDR2 FYNNEI. CDR3 length equals 14 residues.

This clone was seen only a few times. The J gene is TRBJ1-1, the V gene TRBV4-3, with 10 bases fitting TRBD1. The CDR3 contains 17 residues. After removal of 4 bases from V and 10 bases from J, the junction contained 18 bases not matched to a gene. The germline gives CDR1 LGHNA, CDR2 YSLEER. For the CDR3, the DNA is TGCGCCAGCAGCCGTCAGACAGGGGGCGGATCAGGGTCTCCAGCTTTCTTT. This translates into CASSRQTGGGSGSPAFF.

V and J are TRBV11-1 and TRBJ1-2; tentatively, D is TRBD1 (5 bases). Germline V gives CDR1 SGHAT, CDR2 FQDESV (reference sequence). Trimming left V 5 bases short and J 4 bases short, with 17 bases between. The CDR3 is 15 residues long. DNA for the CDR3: TGTGCCAGCAGCACGGACACCAAGGGTACCTATGGCTACACCTTC. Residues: CASSTDTKGTYGYTF. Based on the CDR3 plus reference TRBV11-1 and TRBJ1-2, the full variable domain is EAEVAQSPRYKITEKSQAVAFWCDPISGHATLYWYRQILGQGPELLVQFQDESVVDDSQLPKDRFSAERLKGVDSTLKIQPAELGDSAMYLCASSTDTKGTYGYTFGSGTRLTVV.

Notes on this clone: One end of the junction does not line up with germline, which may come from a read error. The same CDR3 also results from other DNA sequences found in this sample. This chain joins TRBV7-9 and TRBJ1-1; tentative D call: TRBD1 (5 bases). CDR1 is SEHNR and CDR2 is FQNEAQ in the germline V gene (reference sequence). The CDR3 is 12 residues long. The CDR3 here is CASVAGFTEAFF. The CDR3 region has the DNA TGTGCCAGCGTAGCAGGGTTTACTGAGGCTTTCTTT.

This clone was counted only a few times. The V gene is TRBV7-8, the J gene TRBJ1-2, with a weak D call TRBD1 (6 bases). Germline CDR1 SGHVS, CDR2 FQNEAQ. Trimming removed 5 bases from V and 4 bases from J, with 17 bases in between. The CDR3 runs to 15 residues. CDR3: CASSPEVGTLYGYTF. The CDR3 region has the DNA TGTGCCAGCAGCCCCGAAGTAGGGACACTCTATGGCTACACCTTC.

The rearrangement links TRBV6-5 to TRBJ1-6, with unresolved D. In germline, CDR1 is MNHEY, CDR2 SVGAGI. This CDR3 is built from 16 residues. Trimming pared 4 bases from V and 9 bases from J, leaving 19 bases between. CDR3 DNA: TGTGCCAGCAGTTCCGGGGTCAAGAGTTTGGGTTCACCCCTCCACTTT. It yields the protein CASSSGVKSLGSPLHF.

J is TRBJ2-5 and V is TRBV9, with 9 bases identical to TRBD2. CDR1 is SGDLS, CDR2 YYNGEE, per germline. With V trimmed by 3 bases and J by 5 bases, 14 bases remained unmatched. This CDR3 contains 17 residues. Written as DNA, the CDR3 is TGTGCCAGCAGCGGAGAGTTGGGGGGCGCGGGGGGGGAGACCCAGTACTTC. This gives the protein CASSGELGGAGGETQYF.

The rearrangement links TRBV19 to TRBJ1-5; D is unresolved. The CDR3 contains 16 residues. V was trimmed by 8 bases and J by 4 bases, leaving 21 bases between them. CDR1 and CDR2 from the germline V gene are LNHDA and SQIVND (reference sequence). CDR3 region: CASRPAGGQSNQPQHF. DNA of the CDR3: TGTGCCAGTCGGCCGGCCGGAGGGCAGTCAAATCAGCCCCAGCATTTT. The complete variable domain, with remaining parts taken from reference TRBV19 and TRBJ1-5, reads DGGITQSPKYLFRKEGQNVTLSCEQNLNHDAMYWYRQDPGQGLRLIYYSQIVNDFQKGDIAEGYSVSREKKESFPLTVTSAQKNPTAFYLCASRPAGGQSNQPQHFGDGTRLSIL.

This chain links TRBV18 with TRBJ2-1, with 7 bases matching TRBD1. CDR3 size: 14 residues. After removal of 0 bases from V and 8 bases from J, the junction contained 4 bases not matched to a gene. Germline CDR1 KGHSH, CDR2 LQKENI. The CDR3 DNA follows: TGTGCCAGCTCACCACCTGACAGGGTGGATGAGCAGTTCTTC. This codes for CASSPPDRVDEQFF.

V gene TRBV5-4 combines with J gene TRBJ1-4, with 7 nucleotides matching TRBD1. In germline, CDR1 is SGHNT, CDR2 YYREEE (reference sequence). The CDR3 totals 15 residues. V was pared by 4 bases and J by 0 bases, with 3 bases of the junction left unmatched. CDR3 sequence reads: CASSHRGATNEKLFF. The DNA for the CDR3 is TGTGCCAGCAGCCACAGGGGCGCAACTAATGAAAAACTGTTTTTT.

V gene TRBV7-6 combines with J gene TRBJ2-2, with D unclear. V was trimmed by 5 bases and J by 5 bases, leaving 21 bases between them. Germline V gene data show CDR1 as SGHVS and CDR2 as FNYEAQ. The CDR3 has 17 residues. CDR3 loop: CASSPHGATDPTGELFF. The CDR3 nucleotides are TGTGCCAGCAGCCCCCACGGAGCCACCGACCCGACCGGGGAGCTGTTTTTT.

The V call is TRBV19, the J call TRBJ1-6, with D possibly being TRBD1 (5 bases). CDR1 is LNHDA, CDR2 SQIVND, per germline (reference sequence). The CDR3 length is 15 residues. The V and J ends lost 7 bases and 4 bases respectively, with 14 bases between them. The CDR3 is CASTTSGGYNSPLHF. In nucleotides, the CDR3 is TGTGCCAGTACCACTTCGGGGGGGTATAATTCACCCCTCCACTTT.

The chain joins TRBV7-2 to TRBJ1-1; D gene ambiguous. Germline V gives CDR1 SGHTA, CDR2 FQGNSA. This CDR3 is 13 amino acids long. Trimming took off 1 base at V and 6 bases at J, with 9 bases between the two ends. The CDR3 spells CASSLGQASEAFF. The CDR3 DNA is TGTGCCAGCAGCTTAGGTCAGGCCTCTGAAGCTTTCTTT. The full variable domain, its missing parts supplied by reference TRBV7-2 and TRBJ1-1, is GAGVSQSPSNKVTEKGKDVELRCDPISGHTALYWYRQSLGQGLEFLIYFQGNSAPDKSGLPSDRFSAERTGGSVSTLTIQRTQQEDSAVYLCASSLGQASEAFFGQGTRLTVV.

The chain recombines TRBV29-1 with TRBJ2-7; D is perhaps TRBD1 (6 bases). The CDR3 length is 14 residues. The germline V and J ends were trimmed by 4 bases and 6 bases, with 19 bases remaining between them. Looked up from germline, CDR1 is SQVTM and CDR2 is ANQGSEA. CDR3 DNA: TGCAGCGTTGGACGGGACAAAACTTATTCCGAGCAGTACTTC. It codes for CSVGRDKTYSEQYF.

Written as DNA, the CDR3 is TGTGCCAGCAGCTTACCGGGCTATAATTCACCCCTCCACTTT. This codes for CASSLPGYNSPLHF. The rearrangement links TRBV7-9 to TRBJ1-6; D not certain. Germline V gene lookup returns CDR1 SEHNR and CDR2 FQNEAQ (reference sequence). This CDR3 spans 14 amino acids. Trimming took off 2 bases at V and 3 bases at J, with 5 bases between the two ends.

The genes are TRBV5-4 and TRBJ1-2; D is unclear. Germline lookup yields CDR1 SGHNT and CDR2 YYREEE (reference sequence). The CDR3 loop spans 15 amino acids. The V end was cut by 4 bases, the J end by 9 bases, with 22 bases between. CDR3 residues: CASSTWTGSRDSYTF. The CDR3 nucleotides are TGTGCCAGCAGCACGTGGACCGGGAGCCGCGATAGCTACACCTTC.

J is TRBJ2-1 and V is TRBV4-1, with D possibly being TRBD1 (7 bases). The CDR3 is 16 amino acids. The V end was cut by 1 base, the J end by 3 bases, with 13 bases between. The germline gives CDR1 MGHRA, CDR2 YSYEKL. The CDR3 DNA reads TGCGCCAGCAGCCAAGGCCAGGGGGGTGTCTACAATGAGCAGTTCTTC. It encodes CASSQGQGGVYNEQFF.

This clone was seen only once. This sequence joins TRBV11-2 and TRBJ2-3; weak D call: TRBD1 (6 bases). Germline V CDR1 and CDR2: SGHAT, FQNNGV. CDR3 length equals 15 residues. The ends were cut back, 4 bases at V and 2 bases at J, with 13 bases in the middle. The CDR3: CASSSPTGTTDTQYF. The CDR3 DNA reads TGTGCCAGCAGCTCACCGACAGGAACCACAGATACGCAGTATTTT. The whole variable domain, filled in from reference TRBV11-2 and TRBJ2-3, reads EAGVAQSPRYKIIEKRQSVAFWCNPISGHATLYWYQQILGQGPKLLIQFQNNGVVDDSQLPKDRFSAERLKGVDSTLKIQPAKLEDSAVYLCASSSPTGTTDTQYFGPGTRLTVL.

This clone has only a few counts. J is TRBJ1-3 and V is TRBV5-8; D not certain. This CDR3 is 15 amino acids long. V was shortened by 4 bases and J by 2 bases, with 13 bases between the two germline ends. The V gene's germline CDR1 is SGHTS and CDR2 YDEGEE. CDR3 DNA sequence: TGTGCCAGCAGCCCGTACACAGTTGCTGGAAACACCATATATTTT. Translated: CASSPYTVAGNTIYF.

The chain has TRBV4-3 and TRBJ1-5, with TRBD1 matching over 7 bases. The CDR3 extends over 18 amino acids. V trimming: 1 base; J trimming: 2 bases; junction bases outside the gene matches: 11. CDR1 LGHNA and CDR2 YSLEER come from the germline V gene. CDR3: CASSQVAGGLSGNQPQHF. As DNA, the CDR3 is TGCGCCAGCAGCCAAGTGGCAGGGGGTTTGAGCGGCAATCAGCCCCAGCATTTT.

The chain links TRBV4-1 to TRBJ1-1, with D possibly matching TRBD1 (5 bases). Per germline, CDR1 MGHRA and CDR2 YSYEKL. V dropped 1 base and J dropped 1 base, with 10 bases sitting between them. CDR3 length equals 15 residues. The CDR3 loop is CASSQGRGGNTEAFF. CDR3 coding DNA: TGCGCCAGCAGCCAAGGAAGGGGTGGGAACACTGAAGCTTTCTTT.

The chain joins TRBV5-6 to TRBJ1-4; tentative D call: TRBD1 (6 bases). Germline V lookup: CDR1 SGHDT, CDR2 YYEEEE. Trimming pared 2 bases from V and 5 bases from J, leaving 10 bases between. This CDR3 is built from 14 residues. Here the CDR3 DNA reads TGTGCCAGCAGCTTAGGGACACCGAATGAAAAACTGTTTTTT. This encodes CASSLGTPNEKLFF. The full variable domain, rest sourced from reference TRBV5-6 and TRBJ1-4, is DAGVTQSPTHLIKTRGQQVTLRCSPKSGHDTVSWYQQALGQGPQFIFQYYEEEERQRGNFPDRFSGHQFPNYSSELNVNALLLGDSALYLCASSLGTPNEKLFFGSGTQLSVL.